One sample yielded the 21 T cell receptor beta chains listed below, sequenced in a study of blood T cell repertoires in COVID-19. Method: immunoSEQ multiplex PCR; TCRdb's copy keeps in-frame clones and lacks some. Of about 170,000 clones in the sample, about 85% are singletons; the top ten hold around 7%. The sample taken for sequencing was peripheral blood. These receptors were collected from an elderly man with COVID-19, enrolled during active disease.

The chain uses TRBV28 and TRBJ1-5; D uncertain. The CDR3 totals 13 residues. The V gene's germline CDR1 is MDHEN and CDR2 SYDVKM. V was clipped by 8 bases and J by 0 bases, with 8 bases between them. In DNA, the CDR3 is TGTGCCAGCCGGAGGTCTAGCAATCAGCCCCAGCATTTT. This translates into CASRRSSNQPQHF.

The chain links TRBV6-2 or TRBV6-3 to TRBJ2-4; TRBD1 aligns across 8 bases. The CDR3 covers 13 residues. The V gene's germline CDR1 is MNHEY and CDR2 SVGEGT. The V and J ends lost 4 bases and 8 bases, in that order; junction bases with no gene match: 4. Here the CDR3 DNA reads TGTGCCAGCAGTTGGACAGGGCTGGACATTCAGTACTTC. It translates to CASSWTGLDIQYF.

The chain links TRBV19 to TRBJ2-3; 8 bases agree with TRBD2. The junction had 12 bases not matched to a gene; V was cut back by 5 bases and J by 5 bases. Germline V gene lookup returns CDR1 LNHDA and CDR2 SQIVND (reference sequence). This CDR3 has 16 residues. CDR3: CASSSLAGSIRDTQYF. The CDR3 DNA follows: TGTGCCAGTAGTTCCCTAGCGGGTTCCATTCGAGATACGCAGTATTTT.

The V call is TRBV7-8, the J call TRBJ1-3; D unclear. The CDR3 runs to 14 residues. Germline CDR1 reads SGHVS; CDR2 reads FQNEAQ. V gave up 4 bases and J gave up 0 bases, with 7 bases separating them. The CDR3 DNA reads TGTGCCAGCAGCTACCTCAGCTCTGGAAACACCATATATTTT. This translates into CASSYLSSGNTIYF. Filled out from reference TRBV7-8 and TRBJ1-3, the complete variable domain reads GAGVSQSPRYKVAKRGQDVALRCDPISGHVSLFWYQQALGQGPEFLTYFQNEAQLDKSGLPSDRFFAERPEGSVSTLKIQRTQQEDSAVYLCASSYLSSGNTIYFGEGSWLTVV.

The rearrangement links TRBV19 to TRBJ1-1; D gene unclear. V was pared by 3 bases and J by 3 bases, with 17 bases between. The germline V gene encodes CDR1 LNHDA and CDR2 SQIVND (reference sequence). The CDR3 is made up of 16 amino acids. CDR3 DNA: TGTGCCAGTAGTATTCTGGCGGGGTCGGGGTACACTGAAGCTTTCTTT. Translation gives CASSILAGSGYTEAFF.

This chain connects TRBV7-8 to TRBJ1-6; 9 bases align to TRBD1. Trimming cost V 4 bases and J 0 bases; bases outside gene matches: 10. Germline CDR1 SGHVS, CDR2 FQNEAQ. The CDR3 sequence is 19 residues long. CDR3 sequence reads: CASSSPFGQGSSYNSPLHF. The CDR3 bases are TGTGCCAGCAGCTCCCCCTTTGGACAGGGGAGCTCCTATAATTCACCCCTCCACTTT. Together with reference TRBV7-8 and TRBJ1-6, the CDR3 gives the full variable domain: GAGVSQSPRYKVAKRGQDVALRCDPISGHVSLFWYQQALGQGPEFLTYFQNEAQLDKSGLPSDRFFAERPEGSVSTLKIQRTQQEDSAVYLCASSSPFGQGSSYNSPLHFGNGTRLTVT.

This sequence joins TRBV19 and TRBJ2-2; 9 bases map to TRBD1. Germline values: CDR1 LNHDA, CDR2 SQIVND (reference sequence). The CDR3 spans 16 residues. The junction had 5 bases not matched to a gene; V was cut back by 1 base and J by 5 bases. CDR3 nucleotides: TGTGCCAGTAGTATAGTAAACAGGGGGCGAACCGGGGAGCTGTTTTTT. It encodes CASSIVNRGRTGELFF.

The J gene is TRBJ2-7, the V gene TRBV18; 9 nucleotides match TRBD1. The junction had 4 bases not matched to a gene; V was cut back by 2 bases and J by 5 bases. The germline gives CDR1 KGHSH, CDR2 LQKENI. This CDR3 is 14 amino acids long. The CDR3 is CASSPGTGLHEQYF. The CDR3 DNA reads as TGTGCCAGCTCACCAGGGACAGGGTTACACGAGCAGTACTTC.

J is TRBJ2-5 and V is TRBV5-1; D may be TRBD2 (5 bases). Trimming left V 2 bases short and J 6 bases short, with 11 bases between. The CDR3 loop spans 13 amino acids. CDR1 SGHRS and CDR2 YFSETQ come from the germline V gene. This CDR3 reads CASSFSSIQTQYF. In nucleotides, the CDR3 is TGCGCCAGCAGCTTCTCTAGCATCCAGACCCAGTACTTC.

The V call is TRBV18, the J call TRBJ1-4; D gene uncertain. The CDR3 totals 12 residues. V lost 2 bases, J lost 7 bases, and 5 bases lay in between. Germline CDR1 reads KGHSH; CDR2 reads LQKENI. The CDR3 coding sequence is TGTGCCAGCTCACCAAGGAGTGAAAAACTGTTTTTT. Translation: CASSPRSEKLFF.

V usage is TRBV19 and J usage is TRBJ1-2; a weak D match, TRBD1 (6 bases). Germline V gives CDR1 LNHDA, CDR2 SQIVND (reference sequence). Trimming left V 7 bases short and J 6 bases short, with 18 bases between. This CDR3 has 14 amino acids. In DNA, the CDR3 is TGTGCCAGTAACCCTAAGGGGGACCGAGATGGCTACACCTTC. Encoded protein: CASNPKGDRDGYTF. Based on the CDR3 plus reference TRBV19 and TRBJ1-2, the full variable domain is DGGITQSPKYLFRKEGQNVTLSCEQNLNHDAMYWYRQDPGQGLRLIYYSQIVNDFQKGDIAEGYSVSREKKESFPLTVTSAQKNPTAFYLCASNPKGDRDGYTFGSGTRLTVV.

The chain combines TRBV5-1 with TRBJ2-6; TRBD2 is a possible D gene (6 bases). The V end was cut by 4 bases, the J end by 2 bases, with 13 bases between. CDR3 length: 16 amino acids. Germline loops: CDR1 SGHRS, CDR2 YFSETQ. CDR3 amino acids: CASSPSGGAGANVLTF. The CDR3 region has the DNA TGCGCCAGCAGCCCTTCCGGGGGAGCTGGGGCCAACGTCCTGACTTTC.

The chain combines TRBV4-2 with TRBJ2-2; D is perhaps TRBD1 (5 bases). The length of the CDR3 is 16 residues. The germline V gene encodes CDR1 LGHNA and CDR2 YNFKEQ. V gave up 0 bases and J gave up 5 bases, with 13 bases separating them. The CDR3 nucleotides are TGTGCCAGCAGCCAAGAGGGGCCAGGGATAACCGGGGAGCTGTTTTTT. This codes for CASSQEGPGITGELFF.

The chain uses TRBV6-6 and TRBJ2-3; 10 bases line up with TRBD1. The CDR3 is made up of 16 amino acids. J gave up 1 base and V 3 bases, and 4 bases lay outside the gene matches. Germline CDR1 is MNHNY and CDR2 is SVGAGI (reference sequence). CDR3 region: CASSYPGTGGTDTQYF. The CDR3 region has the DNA TGTGCCAGCAGTTATCCCGGGACAGGGGGCACAGATACGCAGTATTTT.

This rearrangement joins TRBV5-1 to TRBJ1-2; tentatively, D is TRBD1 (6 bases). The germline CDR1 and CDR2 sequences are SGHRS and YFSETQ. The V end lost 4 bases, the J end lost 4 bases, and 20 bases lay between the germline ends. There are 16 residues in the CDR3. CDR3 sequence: CASSAGTQGTSYGYTF. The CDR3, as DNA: TGCGCCAGCAGCGCAGGGACACAGGGCACGTCCTATGGCTACACCTTC.

The CDR3 reads CASSTKTPGLREKLFF. The CDR3 DNA is TGTGCCAGCAGCACTAAAACCCCGGGACTTCGTGAAAAACTGTTTTTT. J is TRBJ1-4 and V is TRBV6-6, with D possibly TRBD1 on 5 matching bases. V lost 6 bases and J lost 7, with 21 bases in between. The germline CDR1 and CDR2 sequences are MNHNY and SVGAGI (reference sequence). CDR3 length: 16 residues.

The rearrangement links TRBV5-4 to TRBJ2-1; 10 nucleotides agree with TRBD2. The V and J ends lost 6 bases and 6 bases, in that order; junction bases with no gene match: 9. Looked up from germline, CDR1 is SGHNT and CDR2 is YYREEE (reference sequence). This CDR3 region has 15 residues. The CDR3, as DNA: TGTGCCAGCACCCGCGAACTAGCGGGGCCCAATGAGCAGTTCTTC. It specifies CASTRELAGPNEQFF.

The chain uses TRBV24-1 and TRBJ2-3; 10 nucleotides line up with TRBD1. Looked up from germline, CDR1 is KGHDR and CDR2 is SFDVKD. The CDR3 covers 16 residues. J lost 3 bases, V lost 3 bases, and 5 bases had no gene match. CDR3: CATSDPTGQGTDTQYF. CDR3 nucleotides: TGTGCCACCAGTGATCCTACGGGACAGGGGACAGATACGCAGTATTTT.

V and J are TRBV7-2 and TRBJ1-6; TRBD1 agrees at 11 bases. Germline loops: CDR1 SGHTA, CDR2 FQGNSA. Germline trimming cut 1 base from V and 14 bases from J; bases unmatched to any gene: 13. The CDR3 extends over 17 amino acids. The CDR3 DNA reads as TGTGCCAGCAGCTTAGTTAGTGGGGGACAGGGGGTTTCGGCCCTCCACTTT. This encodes CASSLVSGGQGVSALHF.

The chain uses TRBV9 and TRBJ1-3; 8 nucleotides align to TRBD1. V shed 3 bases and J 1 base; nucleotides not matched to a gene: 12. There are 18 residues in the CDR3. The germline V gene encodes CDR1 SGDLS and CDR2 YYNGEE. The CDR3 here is CASSESGQGGGSGNTIYF. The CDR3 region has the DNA TGTGCCAGCAGCGAATCAGGACAGGGCGGTGGTTCTGGAAACACCATATATTTT.

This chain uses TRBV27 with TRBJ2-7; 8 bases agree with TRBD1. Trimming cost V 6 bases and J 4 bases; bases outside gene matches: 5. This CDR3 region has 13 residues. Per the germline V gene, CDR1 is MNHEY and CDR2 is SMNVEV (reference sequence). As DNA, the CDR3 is TGTGCCAGCAGCGGGACAGGAGGATACGAGCAGTACTTC. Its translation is CASSGTGGYEQYF.